Included here is one T cell receptor (beta chain) sequence, with context. The antigen is undetermined. In the same sample, other DNA sequences code for this CDR3. A deep-level run was used for the assay. Methods used by the authors: Filtering differed, since immunoSEQ gave only junction sequences and no quality scores. Repertoires were generated with immunoSEQ multiplex PCR, while TCRdb's copy carries only in-frame clones and drops some. V and J calls and clone size are copied from that table; D and trimming were computed from the DNA. The sample carries around 1,100,000 clones, about 72% recorded once. These data are taken from a study of shared clonotypes between healthy human individuals. Notes on the study in general: The four-donor shared clonotypes exceeded non-shared clonotypes in generation probability, with non-shared ones scoring lower.

The donor population consisted of healthy HIV-negative adults with no recent acute infections or vaccinations. V was pared by 3 bases and J by 7 bases, with 10 bases between. Looked up from germline, CDR1 is MNHEY and CDR2 is SMNVEV (reference sequence). The CDR3 sequence is 13 residues long. Sequencing used memory CD4+ T cells from PBMCs. Subset here: CD45RA-negative fraction. This rearrangement joins TRBV27 to TRBJ1-5; D may be TRBD1 (5 bases). This sequence originates from a man younger than 30 in good health. Some clones in this sample may be carry-over from other donors' samples. The DNA for the CDR3 is TGTGCCAGCAGTTTCGGCAGGGACCAGCCCCAGCATTTT. It translates to CASSFGRDQPQHF.